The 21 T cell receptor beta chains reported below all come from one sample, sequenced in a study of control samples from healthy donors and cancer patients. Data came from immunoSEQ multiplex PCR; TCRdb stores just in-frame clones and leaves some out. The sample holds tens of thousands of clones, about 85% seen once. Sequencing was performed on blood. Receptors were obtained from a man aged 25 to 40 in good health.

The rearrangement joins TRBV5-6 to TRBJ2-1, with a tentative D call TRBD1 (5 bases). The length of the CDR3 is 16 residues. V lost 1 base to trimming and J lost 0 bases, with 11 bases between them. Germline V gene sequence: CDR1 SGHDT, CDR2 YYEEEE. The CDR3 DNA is TGTGCCAGCAGCTTGAGAACAGGAAGCTCCTACAATGAGCAGTTCTTC. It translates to CASSLRTGSSYNEQFF.

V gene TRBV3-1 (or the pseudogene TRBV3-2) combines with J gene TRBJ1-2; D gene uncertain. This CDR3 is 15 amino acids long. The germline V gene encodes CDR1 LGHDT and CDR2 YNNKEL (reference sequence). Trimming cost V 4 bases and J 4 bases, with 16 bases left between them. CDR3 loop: CASSPQPTPIYGYTF. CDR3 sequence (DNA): TGTGCCAGCAGCCCACAACCTACACCCATCTATGGCTACACCTTC.

The CDR3 loop reads CASSSTGDTQYF. The CDR3, as DNA: TGTGCCAGCAGCTCGACAGGGGATACGCAGTATTTT. The rearrangement uses TRBV7-3 and TRBJ2-3; 7 bases map to TRBD1. The CDR3 is 12 residues long. Germline CDR1 and CDR2: SGHTA and FQGTGA. J lost 6 bases, V lost 4 bases, and 1 base had no gene match.

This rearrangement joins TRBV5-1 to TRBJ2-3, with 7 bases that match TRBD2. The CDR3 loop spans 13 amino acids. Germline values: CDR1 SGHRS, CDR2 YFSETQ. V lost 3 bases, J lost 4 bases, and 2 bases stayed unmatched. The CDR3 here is CASSSRGADTQYF. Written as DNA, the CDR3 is TGCGCCAGCAGCTCCCGGGGGGCAGATACGCAGTATTTT.

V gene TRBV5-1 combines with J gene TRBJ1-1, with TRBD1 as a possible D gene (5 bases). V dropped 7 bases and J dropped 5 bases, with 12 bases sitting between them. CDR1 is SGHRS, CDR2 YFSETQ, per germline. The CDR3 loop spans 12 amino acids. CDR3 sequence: CASGLGGTEAFF. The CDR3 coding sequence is TGCGCCAGCGGCCTTGGGGGGACTGAAGCTTTCTTT.

Written as DNA, the CDR3 is TGTGCCAGTAGTATAGGACAGGGGGTCGGCGAGCAGTACTTC. Translation gives CASSIGQGVGEQYF. The chain links TRBV19 to TRBJ2-7; TRBD1 agrees at 9 bases. CDR1 LNHDA and CDR2 SQIVND come from the germline V gene (reference sequence). This CDR3 comprises 14 residues. V lost 1 base to trimming and J lost 6 bases; unmatched junction nucleotides: 4.

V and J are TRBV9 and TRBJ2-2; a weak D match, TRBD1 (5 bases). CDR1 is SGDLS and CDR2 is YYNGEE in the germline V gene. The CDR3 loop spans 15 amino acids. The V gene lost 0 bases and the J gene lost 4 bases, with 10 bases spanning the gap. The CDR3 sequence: CASSVEGVPTGELFF. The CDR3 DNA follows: TGTGCCAGCAGCGTAGAAGGGGTACCCACCGGGGAGCTGTTTTTT.

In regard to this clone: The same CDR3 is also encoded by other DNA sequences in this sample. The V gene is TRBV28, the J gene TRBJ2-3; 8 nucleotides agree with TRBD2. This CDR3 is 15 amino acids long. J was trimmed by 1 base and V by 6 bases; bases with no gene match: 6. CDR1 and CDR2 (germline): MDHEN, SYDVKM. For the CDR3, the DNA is TGTGCCAGCAGCATTTCACTAGCGGGCACAGATACGCAGTATTTT. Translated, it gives CASSISLAGTDTQYF.

The CDR3: CASSLAEGLSFNEQFF. The CDR3, as DNA: TGCGCCAGCAGCTTGGCCGAGGGCCTCTCATTCAATGAGCAGTTCTTC. The chain carries TRBV5-1 and TRBJ2-1, with a tentative D call TRBD2 (5 bases). This CDR3 is built from 16 residues. The germline V gene encodes CDR1 SGHRS and CDR2 YFSETQ. The V gene lost 0 bases and the J gene lost 6 bases, with 16 bases spanning the gap. Based on the CDR3 plus reference TRBV5-1 and TRBJ2-1, the full variable domain is KAGVTQTPRYLIKTRGQQVTLSCSPISGHRSVSWYQQTPGQGLQFLFEYFSETQRNKGNFPGRFSGRQFSNSRSEMNVSTLELGDSALYLCASSLAEGLSFNEQFFGPGTRLTVL.

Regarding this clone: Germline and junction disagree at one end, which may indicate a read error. CDR3 sequence (DNA): TGTGTCAGCAGGGACTCAGGATTTCGCAATCAGCCCCAGCATTTT. Translated: CVSRDSGFRNQPQHF. The chain employs TRBV28 and TRBJ1-5; perhaps TRBD1 as D (5 bases). Germline loops: CDR1 MDHEN, CDR2 SYDVKM. There are 15 residues in the CDR3.

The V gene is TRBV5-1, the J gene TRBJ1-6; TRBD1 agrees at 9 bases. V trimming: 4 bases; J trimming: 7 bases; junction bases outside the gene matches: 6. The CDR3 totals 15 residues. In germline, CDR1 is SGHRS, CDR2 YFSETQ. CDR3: CASSPRQGGNSPLHF. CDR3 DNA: TGCGCCAGCAGCCCTAGACAGGGGGGAAATTCACCCCTCCACTTT.

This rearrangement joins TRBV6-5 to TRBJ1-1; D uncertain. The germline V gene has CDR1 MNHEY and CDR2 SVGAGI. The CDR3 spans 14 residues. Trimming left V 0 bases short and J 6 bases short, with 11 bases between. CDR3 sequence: CASSYSRAAAEAFF. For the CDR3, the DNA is TGTGCCAGCAGTTACTCGAGGGCAGCCGCTGAAGCTTTCTTT.

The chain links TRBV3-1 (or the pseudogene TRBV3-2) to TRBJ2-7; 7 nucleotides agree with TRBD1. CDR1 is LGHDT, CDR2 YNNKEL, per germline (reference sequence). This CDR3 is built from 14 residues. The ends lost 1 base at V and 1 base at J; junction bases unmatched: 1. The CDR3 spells CASSQARGSYEQYF. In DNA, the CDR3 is TGTGCCAGCAGCCAAGCCAGGGGGTCCTACGAGCAGTACTTC.

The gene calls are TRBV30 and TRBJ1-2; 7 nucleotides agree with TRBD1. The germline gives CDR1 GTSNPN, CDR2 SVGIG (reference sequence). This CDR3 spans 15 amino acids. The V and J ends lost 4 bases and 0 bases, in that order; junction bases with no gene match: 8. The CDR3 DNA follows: TGTGCCTGGACCCCGACAGGGCCGGCTAACTATGGCTACACCTTC. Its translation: CAWTPTGPANYGYTF. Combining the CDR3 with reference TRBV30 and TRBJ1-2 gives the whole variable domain SQTIHQWPATLVQPVGSPLSLECTVEGTSNPNLYWYRQAAGRGLQLLFYSVGIGQISSEVPQNLSASRPQDRQFILSSKKLLLSDSGFYLCAWTPTGPANYGYTFGSGTRLTVV.

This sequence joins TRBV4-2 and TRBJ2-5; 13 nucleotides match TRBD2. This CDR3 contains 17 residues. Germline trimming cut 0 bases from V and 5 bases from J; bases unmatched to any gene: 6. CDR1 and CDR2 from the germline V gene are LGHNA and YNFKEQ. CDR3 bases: TGTGCCAGCAGCCAAGAGACTAGCGGGGGGCCCGGGGAGACCCAGTACTTC. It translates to CASSQETSGGPGETQYF.

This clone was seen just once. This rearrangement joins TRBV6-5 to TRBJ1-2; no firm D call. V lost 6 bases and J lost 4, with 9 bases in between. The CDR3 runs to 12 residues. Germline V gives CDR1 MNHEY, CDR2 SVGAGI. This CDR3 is CASRPGSYGYTF. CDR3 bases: TGTGCCAGCAGGCCCGGATCCTATGGCTACACCTTC.

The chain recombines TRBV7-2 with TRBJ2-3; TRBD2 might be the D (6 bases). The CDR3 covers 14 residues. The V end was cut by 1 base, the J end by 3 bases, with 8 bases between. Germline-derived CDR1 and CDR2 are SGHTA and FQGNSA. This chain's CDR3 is CASSLDAGTDTQYF. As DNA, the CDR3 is TGTGCCAGCAGCTTAGACGCGGGGACAGATACGCAGTATTTT.

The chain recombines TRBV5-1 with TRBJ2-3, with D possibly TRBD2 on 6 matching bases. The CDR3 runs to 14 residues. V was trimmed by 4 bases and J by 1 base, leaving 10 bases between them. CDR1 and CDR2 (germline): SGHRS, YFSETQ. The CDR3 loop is CASSNGGGTDTQYF. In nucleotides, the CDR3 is TGCGCCAGCAGCAACGGCGGGGGCACAGATACGCAGTATTTT. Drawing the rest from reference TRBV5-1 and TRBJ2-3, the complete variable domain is KAGVTQTPRYLIKTRGQQVTLSCSPISGHRSVSWYQQTPGQGLQFLFEYFSETQRNKGNFPGRFSGRQFSNSRSEMNVSTLELGDSALYLCASSNGGGTDTQYFGPGTRLTVL.

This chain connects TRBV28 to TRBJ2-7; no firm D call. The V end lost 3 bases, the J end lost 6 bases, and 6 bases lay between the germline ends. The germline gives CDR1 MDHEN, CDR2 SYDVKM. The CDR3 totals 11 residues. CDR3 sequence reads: CASSLGAEQYF. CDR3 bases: TGTGCCAGCAGTTTGGGTGCCGAGCAGTACTTC.

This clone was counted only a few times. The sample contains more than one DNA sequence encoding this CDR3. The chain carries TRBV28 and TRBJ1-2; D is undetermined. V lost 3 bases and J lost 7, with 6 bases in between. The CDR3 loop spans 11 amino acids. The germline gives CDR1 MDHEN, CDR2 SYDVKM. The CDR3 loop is CASSLTRGYTF. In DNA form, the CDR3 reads TGTGCCAGCAGTTTGACCCGTGGCTACACCTTC.

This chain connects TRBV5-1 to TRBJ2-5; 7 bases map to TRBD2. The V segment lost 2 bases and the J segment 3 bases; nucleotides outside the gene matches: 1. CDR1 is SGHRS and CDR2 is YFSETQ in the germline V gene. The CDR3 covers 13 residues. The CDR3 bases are TGCGCCAGCAGCTTTGGGGGGGAAGAGACCCAGTACTTC. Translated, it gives CASSFGGEETQYF.